Listed here are 32 T cell receptor beta chains from one sample, sequenced in a study of cytotoxic CD8 clonotypes in ibrutinib-treated CLL. Data came from immunoSEQ multiplex PCR; TCRdb stores just in-frame clones and leaves some out. The data hold more than 140,000 clones, with around 77% observed a single time. This material consisted of PBMCs, taken after 12 months of ibrutinib treatment. The receptors come from a human donor with chronic lymphocytic leukemia.

The CDR3 DNA sequence: TGCGCCAGCAGCCAGGATGGATTATTTGGCTACACCTTC. It translates to CASSQDGLFGYTF. The V call is TRBV4-1, the J call TRBJ1-2; D remains unclear. Deletions cut 3 bases from V and 7 bases from J, with 12 bases between. This CDR3 comprises 13 residues. Germline V gene lookup returns CDR1 MGHRA and CDR2 YSYEKL.

This chain links TRBV28 with TRBJ2-7; 8 nucleotides match TRBD1. Germline V lookup: CDR1 MDHEN, CDR2 SYDVKM. This CDR3 is built from 15 residues. V shed 2 bases and J 3 bases; nucleotides not matched to a gene: 6. This CDR3 is CASSLAGGTLYEQYF. The CDR3 nucleotides read TGTGCCAGCAGTTTAGCAGGGGGCACCCTCTACGAGCAGTACTTC.

Regarding this clone: Other DNA sequences in this sample translate to the same CDR3. The V call is TRBV20-1, the J call TRBJ2-5; D ambiguous. The CDR3 extends over 10 amino acids. V lost 3 bases, J lost 3 bases, and 2 bases lay in between. Looked up from germline, CDR1 is DFQATT and CDR2 is SNEGSKA (reference sequence). CDR3 loop: CSAREETQYF. CDR3 sequence (DNA): TGCAGTGCTAGGGAAGAGACCCAGTACTTC.

The chain is built from TRBV5-1 and TRBJ2-7; D not certain. This CDR3 contains 13 residues. The germline gives CDR1 SGHRS, CDR2 YFSETQ. Between the trimmed V and J ends, which lost 5 bases and 1 base, there was a span of 10 bases. DNA for the CDR3: TGCGCCAGCAGACCGGGTCGATCCTACGAGCAGTACTTC. The encoded protein is CASRPGRSYEQYF.

This clone was observed once. The genes are TRBV7-3 and TRBJ2-3; TRBD2 matches at 11 bases. The CDR3 covers 16 residues. V trimming: 5 bases; J trimming: 1 base; junction bases outside the gene matches: 5. The germline gives CDR1 SGHTA, CDR2 FQGTGA. CDR3 nucleotide sequence: TGTGCCAGCAGCGCGATACTAGCGGGGGGCACAGATACGCAGTATTTT. This translates into CASSAILAGGTDTQYF.

The chain recombines TRBV11-3 with TRBJ2-1; no reliable D call. CDR1 and CDR2 (germline): SGHNT, YENEEA. The V end lost 0 bases, the J end lost 3 bases, and 9 bases lay between the germline ends. The CDR3 is made up of 15 amino acids. This CDR3 is CASSLEADNYNEQFF. The CDR3 bases are TGTGCCAGCAGCTTAGAAGCAGATAACTACAATGAGCAGTTCTTC.

This sequence joins TRBV28 and TRBJ2-1, with TRBD2 matching 12 bases. V was clipped by 2 bases and J by 6 bases; unmatched bases: 2. This CDR3 comprises 15 residues. In germline, CDR1 is MDHEN, CDR2 SYDVKM. CDR3 DNA: TGTGCCAGCAGTTTACGGACTAGCGGGGCCAATGAGCAGTTCTTC. Its protein product is CASSLRTSGANEQFF.

The chain links TRBV6-1 to TRBJ1-2; the D gene is possibly TRBD1 (5 bases). Germline values: CDR1 MNHNS, CDR2 SASEGT. V lost 9 bases to trimming and J lost 0 bases, with 14 bases between them. The CDR3 loop spans 14 amino acids. CDR3 in DNA: TGTGCCAGTCTCTTGGGGGGTTCTAACTATGGCTACACCTTC. Encoded protein: CASLLGGSNYGYTF.

The chain uses TRBV6-1 and TRBJ1-1; weak D call: TRBD1 (5 bases). The V gene lost 8 bases and the J gene lost 4 bases, with 17 bases spanning the gap. The CDR3 runs 14 residues. Per the germline V gene, CDR1 is MNHNS and CDR2 is SASEGT. CDR3 DNA: TGTGCCAGCCCCGGCGGGGGATTGAGCACTGAAGCTTTCTTT. Its protein product is CASPGGGLSTEAFF.

The rearrangement uses TRBV11-2 and TRBJ1-4; D is undetermined. This CDR3 spans 14 amino acids. The V gene's germline CDR1 is SGHAT and CDR2 FQNNGV. Trimming removed 5 bases at V and 5 bases at J, with 12 bases between. The CDR3 sequence: CASSPPTENEKLFF. CDR3 nucleotide sequence: TGTGCCAGCAGCCCCCCAACAGAGAATGAAAAACTGTTTTTT.

The rearrangement joins TRBV11-2 to TRBJ1-5; possibly TRBD1 for D (5 bases). Trimming left V 1 base short and J 5 bases short, with 12 bases between. This CDR3 comprises 15 residues. Looked up from germline, CDR1 is SGHAT and CDR2 is FQNNGV. In DNA form, the CDR3 reads TGTGCCAGCAGCTTAGTTTCAGGGCCGCATCAGCCCCAGCATTTT. Translated, it gives CASSLVSGPHQPQHF.

This chain joins TRBV12-5 and TRBJ1-4, with D unclear. Per the germline V gene, CDR1 is LGHNT and CDR2 is FRNRAP. This CDR3 region has 15 residues. Deletions cut 3 bases from V and 7 bases from J, with 15 bases between. CDR3 bases: TGTGCTAGTGGTTTAGGGAATTTAGGAGGTGAAAAACTGTTTTTT. As protein: CASGLGNLGGEKLFF.

V and J are TRBV29-1 and TRBJ1-2; 7 nucleotides match TRBD1. The V and J ends lost 5 bases and 8 bases, in that order; junction bases with no gene match: 8. The CDR3 is 12 amino acids. Germline assignment: CDR1 SQVTM and CDR2 ANQGSEA. The CDR3 spells CSVRQGAGGYTF. The CDR3 coding sequence is TGCAGCGTTAGACAGGGTGCGGGGGGCTACACCTTC. The full variable domain, rest sourced from reference TRBV29-1 and TRBJ1-2, is SAVISQKPSRDICQRGTSLTIQCQVDSQVTMMFWYRQQPGQSLTLIATANQGSEATYESGFVIDKFPISRPNLTFSTLTVSNMSPEDSSIYLCSVRQGAGGYTFGSGTRLTVV.

V and J are TRBV5-1 and TRBJ1-4; 8 bases agree with TRBD1. The J segment lost 7 bases and the V segment lost 3 bases, leaving 11 bases of the junction unmatched. This CDR3 is built from 16 residues. Germline-derived CDR1 and CDR2 are SGHRS and YFSETQ. This CDR3 is CASSSNPTGVGEKLFF. The CDR3 DNA is TGCGCCAGCAGCTCGAACCCGACAGGGGTAGGTGAAAAACTGTTTTTT.

This sequence joins TRBV9 and TRBJ1-3, with D possibly being TRBD1 (6 bases). Per germline, CDR1 SGDLS and CDR2 YYNGEE. The CDR3 spans 14 residues. With 0 bases removed from V and 7 bases from J, the gap between germline ends came to 11 bases. DNA of the CDR3: TGTGCCAGCAGCGTAGCTAACAGGGACAACACCATATATTTT. Translation: CASSVANRDNTIYF.

The CDR3 coding sequence is TGTGCCAGCTCCCACCGGGGGGATTATGGCTACACCTTC. The encoded protein is CASSHRGDYGYTF. V and J are TRBV18 and TRBJ1-2; D is perhaps TRBD1 (5 bases). V was cut by 6 bases and J by 5 bases, with 13 bases left in between. The CDR3 runs to 13 residues. CDR1 and CDR2 (germline): KGHSH, LQKENI.

The V call is TRBV11-3, the J call TRBJ1-2; D ambiguous. CDR1 SGHNT and CDR2 YENEEA come from the germline V gene. The CDR3 consists of 14 residues. Trimming shortened V by 1 base and J by 0 bases, and 6 bases separated the two germline ends. This CDR3 reads CASSLAPSNYGYTF. As DNA, the CDR3 is TGTGCCAGCAGCTTAGCCCCCTCTAACTATGGCTACACCTTC.

The chain carries TRBV7-2 and TRBJ1-2; 8 nucleotides agree with TRBD1. The V gene's germline CDR1 is SGHTA and CDR2 FQGNSA. V shed 2 bases, J shed 4 bases, and the junction held 15 bases outside the gene matches. This CDR3 comprises 18 residues. This chain's CDR3 is CASSLISTVTGESYGYTF. The CDR3 DNA reads TGTGCCAGCAGCTTAATTTCCACCGTGACAGGGGAGTCCTATGGCTACACCTTC.

The V and J genes are TRBV7-9 and TRBJ2-3; 10 bases map to TRBD2. V trimming: 5 bases; J trimming: 1 base; junction bases outside the gene matches: 6. This CDR3 region has 16 residues. Germline lookup yields CDR1 SEHNR and CDR2 FQNEAQ (reference sequence). CDR3 coding DNA: TGTGCCAGCAGCCTCCTGCTAGCGGGGGGCACAGATACGCAGTATTTT. Amino acids: CASSLLLAGGTDTQYF.

The chain employs TRBV7-6 and TRBJ2-3, with D tentatively TRBD1 or TRBD2 (5 bases each). CDR3 length: 14 amino acids. Trimming shortened V by 5 bases and J by 6 bases, and 15 bases separated the two germline ends. The germline V gene has CDR1 SGHVS and CDR2 FNYEAQ. The CDR3 DNA is TGTGCCAGCAGCCTTGGGGGTCCGCCTGATACGCAGTATTTT. Protein product: CASSLGGPPDTQYF.

The J gene is TRBJ1-1, the V gene TRBV28; TRBD1 matches 11 bases. The CDR3 consists of 16 residues. V lost 5 bases to trimming and J lost 4 bases; unmatched junction nucleotides: 9. From germline, CDR1 is MDHEN and CDR2 SYDVKM. CDR3 coding DNA: TGTGCCAGCAGTCCAACCGGACAGGGGGCAGGCACTGAAGCTTTCTTT. The encoded protein is CASSPTGQGAGTEAFF.

This clone was seen just once. V and J are TRBV28 and TRBJ2-2; TRBD2 might be the D (5 bases). Trimming left V 6 bases short and J 12 bases short, with 14 bases between. The CDR3 is 12 amino acids. Germline lookup yields CDR1 MDHEN and CDR2 SYDVKM. The CDR3 sequence: CASRSGVGKLFF. CDR3 nucleotide sequence: TGTGCCAGCAGATCCGGGGTGGGGAAGCTGTTTTTT.

This clone has ten or more counts. The chain uses TRBV15 and TRBJ1-5; TRBD1 might be the D (6 bases). Germline loops: CDR1 LNHNV, CDR2 YYDKDF (reference sequence). This CDR3 has 14 amino acids. The V end lost 3 bases, the J end lost 1 base, and 7 bases lay between the germline ends. CDR3 amino acids: CATSRDRSNQPQHF. The DNA of the CDR3 is TGTGCCACCAGCAGGGACAGAAGCAATCAGCCCCAGCATTTT.

The rearrangement uses TRBV14 and TRBJ1-4; D not resolved. V was cut by 0 bases and J by 6 bases, with 2 bases left in between. The CDR3 contains 12 residues. The V gene's germline CDR1 is SGHDN and CDR2 FVKESK. The CDR3 here is CASSQEDEKLFF. In DNA form, the CDR3 reads TGTGCCAGCAGCCAAGAGGATGAAAAACTGTTTTTT.

The chain combines TRBV7-9 with TRBJ2-5, with 7 bases that match TRBD2. This CDR3 region has 15 residues. CDR1 and CDR2 (germline): SEHNR, FQNEAQ (reference sequence). V trimming: 2 bases; J trimming: 1 base; junction bases outside the gene matches: 4. This CDR3 reads CASSLKVAGQETQYF. Here the CDR3 DNA reads TGTGCCAGCAGCTTAAAGGTAGCGGGCCAAGAGACCCAGTACTTC.

The chain is built from TRBV2 and TRBJ2-7, with 7 bases matching TRBD2. V shed 4 bases, J shed 1 base, and the junction held 4 bases outside the gene matches. The germline gives CDR1 SNHLY, CDR2 FYNNEI. This CDR3 spans 14 amino acids. CDR3 sequence reads: CASSASGYSYEQYF. DNA for the CDR3: TGTGCCAGCAGTGCTAGCGGCTATTCCTACGAGCAGTACTTC. Drawing the rest from reference TRBV2 and TRBJ2-7, the complete variable domain is EPEVTQTPSHQVTQMGQEVILRCVPISNHLYFYWYRQILGQKVEFLVSFYNNEISEKSEIFDDQFSVERPDGSNFTLKIRSTKLEDSAMYFCASSASGYSYEQYFGPGTRLTVT.

In nucleotides, the CDR3 is TGTGCCAGCAGTGCTTCAGGCGCCCCTGGGGCCAACGTCCTGACTTTC. Translating gives CASSASGAPGANVLTF. The chain is built from TRBV6-1 and TRBJ2-6, with D unresolved. V was cut by 4 bases and J by 2 bases, with 12 bases left in between. The germline V gene has CDR1 MNHNS and CDR2 SASEGT. The CDR3 is made up of 16 amino acids.

V is TRBV5-1 and J is TRBJ1-2, with 9 bases lining up with TRBD1. After removal of 0 bases from V and 8 bases from J, the junction contained 5 bases not matched to a gene. CDR3 length equals 14 residues. Germline-derived CDR1 and CDR2 are SGHRS and YFSETQ. The CDR3 protein is CASSLEGTGTGYTF. In DNA form, the CDR3 reads TGCGCCAGCAGCTTGGAAGGGACAGGGACGGGCTACACCTTC.

The chain combines TRBV29-1 with TRBJ2-7; tentatively, D is TRBD2 (6 bases). The germline V gene has CDR1 SQVTM and CDR2 ANQGSEA. This CDR3 has 15 residues. Trimming stripped 0 bases from V and 4 bases from J, with 16 bases between. The CDR3 DNA is TGCAGCGTTGAAGAGGGGGGACCATCCTTTTACGAGCAGTACTTC. Amino acid sequence: CSVEEGGPSFYEQYF.

The chain employs TRBV6-6 and TRBJ2-3, with TRBD1 identical over 7 bases. Germline-derived CDR1 and CDR2 are MNHNY and SVGAGI (reference sequence). CDR3 size: 15 residues. V was clipped by 6 bases and J by 1 base; unmatched bases: 7. CDR3: CASSPRGTGTDTQYF. In nucleotides, the CDR3 is TGTGCCAGCAGCCCCAGGGGGACGGGCACAGATACGCAGTATTTT.

The genes are TRBV28 and TRBJ1-3; D unclear. V lost 3 bases, J lost 4 bases, and 10 bases lay in between. Germline V CDR1 and CDR2: MDHEN, SYDVKM. This CDR3 is 14 amino acids long. The DNA of the CDR3 is TGTGCCAGCAGTTTCCTGGTGTCGGGAAACACCATATATTTT. The encoded protein is CASSFLVSGNTIYF.

The V and J genes are TRBV28 and TRBJ2-7; 10 nucleotides align to TRBD1. Germline V lookup: CDR1 MDHEN, CDR2 SYDVKM. The CDR3 has 17 amino acids. Trimming at V came to 2 bases and at J to 3 bases, leaving 10 bases not matched to a gene. In DNA form, the CDR3 reads TGTGCCAGCAGTTTACAGTATGGGGGACAGGGGTTCTACGAGCAGTACTTC. Translated: CASSLQYGGQGFYEQYF.